The clone carrying this TCR beta chain was observed a few times. The sample comes from a study of regulatory T cells in long-lasting Graves disease. According to the study, TCR beta libraries were built with iRepertoire HTBI primers and CDR3-region Arm-PCR. TCRdb called the multiplex PCR reads again in MiXCR, with one record for every CDR3 protein. This sample has hundreds of thousands of distinct CDR3 sequences, with 15% to 20% found just once. Time point specified: newly diagnosed GD, antithyroid drugs for less than 3 months. Preparation of the TCR library used RNA extracted from PBMCs. Under American Thyroid Association guidelines, Graves' disease was diagnosed. These data were also reused for a study on T cells in Graves' hyperthyroidism and ophthalmopathy.

The sample consisted of peripheral blood mononuclear cells (PBMCs), taken at new diagnosis, from a patient treated with antithyroid drugs. This TCR derives from a woman aged 30 to 39 with Graves disease.

CDR3 coding DNA: TGCGCCAGCACCTCGGAGTTTTTCCAAGAGACCCAGTACTTC. It yields the protein CASTSEFFQETQYF. The J gene is TRBJ2-5, the V gene TRBV5-1; D is uncertain. Germline V gives CDR1 SGHRS, CDR2 YFSETQ. V dropped 6 bases and J dropped 1 base, with 13 bases sitting between them. The CDR3 extends over 14 amino acids.